This TCR beta chain appears in the sequencing data of a study of cytomegalovirus exposure and HLA in healthy donors. Study at large: Both the 100 to 150 validation repertoires and the approximately 670 first-cohort repertoires used the same platform, as reported by a later analysis.

The CDR3 length is 15 residues. V lost 6 bases and J lost 1; bases outside the gene matches: 4. Per the germline V gene, CDR1 is MNHEY and CDR2 is SVGAGI. Study findings and constraints: The classifier reportedly diagnosed cytomegalovirus status with high sensitivity and specificity.

On this clone: Its antigen is still unknown.

TCRdb keeps only in-frame clones here, not all; method: immunoSEQ multiplex PCR. The table shows about 180,000 clones, with about 85% occurring only once. The sequence was collected from a man aged 18 to 29 in good health and CMV-seropositive. Sequencing was done on a sample of PBMCs. This rearrangement joins TRBV6-5 to TRBJ1-4, with TRBD1 matching 8 bases. The CDR3 region is CASRSQGGTNEKLFF. As DNA, the CDR3 is TGTGCCAGCAGGTCACAGGGGGGAACTAATGAAAAACTGTTTTTT.